The rows below give T cell receptor beta chains drawn from one sample of a study of T cells in Graves' hyperthyroidism and ophthalmopathy. TCRdb analysed the multiplex PCR reads with MiXCR anew, one entry per CDR3 protein. The sample includes about 480,000 distinct CDR3 sequences, roughly 14% of them seen just once. The sequenced sample was blood. The source of these receptors is a woman under 30 with Graves' hyperthyroidism. Each CDR3 is given with its conserved first and last residue. Fields, in order: D gene, clone size, J gene, V gene, CDR3 DNA, CDR3 protein. A D gene is named only where the DNA matches it firmly. Clone size is not always given. Where it is, it says once, few, many or a class for expanded clones.

>TRBD1|.|TRBJ1-3|TRBV7-9
TGTGCCAGCAGCCCGCGACAGGGGAGAAACACCATATATTTT
CASSPRQGRNTIYF
>.|many|TRBJ2-5|TRBV18
TGTGCCAGCTCACCGGTTTCTGCAGCGCAAGAGACCCAGTACTTC
CASSPVSAAQETQYF
>TRBD1|many|TRBJ1-5|TRBV27
TGTGCCAGCAGTTCTCTTACAGGGGGGATGCGGCAGCCCCAGCATTTT
CASSSLTGGMRQPQHF
>.|many|TRBJ2-1|TRBV20-1
TGCAGTGCTTCATACAATGAGCAGTTCTTC
CSASYNEQFF
>TRBD2|few|TRBJ2-7|TRBV5-1
TGCGCCAGCACCTGGGGGAGCGGGAGTCTGGAGCAGTACTTC
CASTWGSGSLEQYF
>.|many|TRBJ2-1|TRBV3-1
TGTGCCAGCAGCCCCCGCGGAGCGGAAGAAGTATACAATGAGCAGTTCTTC
CASSPRGAEEVYNEQFF
>TRBD1|many|TRBJ1-2|TRBV5-8
TGTGCCAGTGGACAGGGCCTCAACTATGGCTACACCTTC
CASGQGLNYGYTF
>TRBD1|many|TRBJ1-3|TRBV18
TGTGCCAGCTCACCGGACAGGTTCTCTGGAAACACCATATATTTT
CASSPDRFSGNTIYF
>TRBD2|.|TRBJ2-2|TRBV7-9
TGTGCCAACAGCTTCGGGACTAGCGGGAGCGGGGAGCTGTTTTTT
CANSFGTSGSGELFF
>.|many|TRBJ2-4|TRBV5-1
TGCGCCAGCAGCTTGGGCAGTTTCATAGCCAAAAACATTCAGTACTTC
CASSLGSFIAKNIQYF
>.|many|TRBJ1-1|TRBV3-1
TGTGCCAGCAGCCAAGATGGAAGGAACACTGAAGCTTTCTTT
CASSQDGRNTEAFF
>.|.|TRBJ2-1|TRBV19
TGTGCCAGTAGTATCCCTCTAGCATCTGAGCAGCTCTTC
CASSIPLASEQLF
>TRBD1|many|TRBJ2-7|TRBV11-1
TGTGCCAGCACCAACCGGGACAGCTCCTACGAGCAGTACTTC
CASTNRDSSYEQYF
>.|.|TRBJ2-2|TRBV7-8
TGTGCCAGCAGCCCCGGGGCGGGGTGGGGCGGGGAGCTGTTTTTT
CASSPGAGWGGELFF
>TRBD1|many|TRBJ2-3|TRBV6-6
TGTGCCAGCAGTTACTCGACGGACCAGGGGGCAAATACGCAGTATTTT
CASSYSTDQGANTQYF
>TRBD1|few|TRBJ1-6|TRBV13
TGTGCCAGCAGCTTAGACACAGGGGGTAATTCACCCCTCCACTTT
CASSLDTGGNSPLHF
>.|many|TRBJ1-1|TRBV24-1
TGTGCCACCAGTGATGCACAGACTGAAGCTTTCTTT
CATSDAQTEAFF
>TRBD1|few|TRBJ1-1|TRBV6-1
TGTGCCAGCAGGCCCCGGGACAGGGGCGCCCCTGAAGCTTTCTTT
CASRPRDRGAPEAFF
>TRBD2|many|TRBJ2-1|TRBV2
TGTGCCAGCAGTGAAACTAGCGGGAGGACCTACAATGAGCAGTTCTTC
CASSETSGRTYNEQFF
>.|few|TRBJ1-3|TRBV19
TGTGCCAGTAGTACTGGGGCCCGGGACACCATATATTTT
CASSTGARDTIYF
>.|many|TRBJ2-7|TRBV28
TGTGCCAGCAGTTTGCAAATCCACGAGCAGTACTTC
CASSLQIHEQYF
>.|many|TRBJ2-6|TRBV30
TGTGCCTGGAATCCGGGGGATCCAAGGTCTGGGGCCAACGTCCTGACTTTC
CAWNPGDPRSGANVLTF
>.|few|TRBJ1-1|TRBV9
TGTGCCAGCAGCGAGGGCGCGAACACTGAAGCTTTCTTT
CASSEGANTEAFF
>TRBD2|few|TRBJ2-1|TRBV12-3/TRBV12-4
TGTGCCAGCACCACGGTGGGACTAGCGGGATCAGAAAAGTACAATGAGCAGTTCTTC
CASTTVGLAGSEKYNEQFF
>.|many|TRBJ1-4|TRBV11-2
TGTGCCAGCAGCTTACGAGGGTCGACAGGCGAAAAACTGTTTTTT
CASSLRGSTGEKLFF
>.|many|TRBJ1-1|TRBV27
TGTGCCAGCAGTTGGCCGCAGGCGCTACACATGAACACTGAAGCTTTCTTT
CASSWPQALHMNTEAFF
>.|many|TRBJ2-3|TRBV30
TGTGCCTGGACGATCCGGTCTAGCACAGATACGCAGTATTTT
CAWTIRSSTDTQYF
>.|few|TRBJ1-6|TRBV27
TGTGCCAGCAGCTTGGACCGGGTCTCCTATAATTCACCCCTCCACTTT
CASSLDRVSYNSPLHF
>TRBD1|.|TRBJ1-2|TRBV7-3
TGTGCCAGCAGCCCGGACAGGGTGGGCTACACCTTC
CASSPDRVGYTF
>.|many|TRBJ1-4|TRBV19
TGTGCCAGTAGTATCGATGTCTCTGCAACTAATGAAAAACTGTTTTTT
CASSIDVSATNEKLFF
>TRBD1|many|TRBJ2-5|TRBV2
TGTGCCAGCAGTGGGGACAGGGGGCGAGCTAAGACCCAGTACTTC
CASSGDRGRAKTQYF
>.|many|TRBJ1-1|TRBV7-3
TGTGCCAGCAGCCGACAGGAGGGTACTGAAGCTTTCTTT
CASSRQEGTEAFF
>.|.|TRBJ2-1|TRBV9
TGTGCCAGCAGCGTAGGAGGCCCTGGGGCTTACAATGAGCAGTTCTTC
CASSVGGPGAYNEQFF
>.|few|TRBJ1-1|TRBV5-1
TGCGCCAGCAGCTTCAGCGGTGCCCCGAACACTGAAGCTTTCTTT
CASSFSGAPNTEAFF
>.|few|TRBJ2-5|TRBV19
TGTGCCAGTAGCCTCCAGAAGCGCCAAGAGACCCAGTACTTC
CASSLQKRQETQYF
>.|many|TRBJ2-7|TRBV9
TGTGCCAGCAGCTGGAGAGGGGGGGACGAGCAGTACTTC
CASSWRGGDEQYF
>TRBD1|many|TRBJ1-1|TRBV9
TGTGCCAGCAGCCCTCGGACAGGGGGTCGCACTGAAGCTTTCTTT
CASSPRTGGRTEAFF
>TRBD1|many|TRBJ2-3|TRBV7-8
TGTGCCAGCATCCCCCGAGCTAGGACAGGGGGCACAGATACGCAGTATTTT
CASIPRARTGGTDTQYF
>.|many|TRBJ2-3|TRBV27
TGTGCCAGCAGTTACCCCTACACAGATACGCAGTATTTT
CASSYPYTDTQYF
>TRBD1|many|TRBJ1-2|TRBV27
TGTGCCAGCAGCGTGGACAGGGCTAACTATGGCTACACCTTC
CASSVDRANYGYTF
>.|many|TRBJ2-7|TRBV6-1
TGTGCCAGCAGTGTCGTGACAGCCCTGAGCGACGAGCAGTACTTC
CASSVVTALSDEQYF
>.|few|TRBJ2-2|TRBV2
TGTGCCAGCAGGGAAACCCCCGACGGGGAGCTGTTTTTT
CASRETPDGELFF
>.|many|TRBJ1-6|TRBV13
TGTGCCAGCAGCTCTGACAGCTATAATTCACCCCTCCACTTT
CASSSDSYNSPLHF
>TRBD2|many|TRBJ2-5|TRBV19
TGTGCCAGTAGTTCTCTAGCGGAGCAAGAGACCCAGTACTTC
CASSSLAEQETQYF
>TRBD2|many|TRBJ2-5|TRBV20-1
TGCAGTGCAAGAGGGGCTAGCGGGAGGGGAACCCAGTACTTC
CSARGASGRGTQYF
>TRBD1|few|TRBJ2-7|TRBV5-1
TGCGCCAGCAGCCCATTCACAGGGGCCTACGAGCAGTACTTC
CASSPFTGAYEQYF
>.|few|TRBJ1-1|TRBV4-1
TGCGCCAGCAGCCAATCCAGAAAGAACACTGAAGCTTTCTTT
CASSQSRKNTEAFF
>TRBD2|many|TRBJ2-5|TRBV27
TGTGCCAGCAGTCTCCTAGCGGGAGGGGAGACCCAGTACTTC
CASSLLAGGETQYF
>.|many|TRBJ1-1|TRBV7-2
TGTGCCAGCAGCTTTGAGACTCCGAACACTGAAGCTTTCTTT
CASSFETPNTEAFF
>.|many|TRBJ2-1|TRBV6-8
TGTGCCAGCAGTTACTCCACTGGGGCTAGCGTCTCCTACAATGAGCAGTTCTTC
CASSYSTGASVSYNEQFF
>TRBD2|many|TRBJ2-7|TRBV10-3
TGTGCCATCAGTGAGTCGGAGCGGGGCTCCTACGAGCAGTACTTC
CAISESERGSYEQYF
>.|many|TRBJ2-1|TRBV7-6
TGTGCCAGCAGCTTAGCCATTGACGGCTATGAGCAGTTCTTC
CASSLAIDGYEQFF
>.|many|TRBJ1-3|TRBV2
TGTGCCAGCAGGGACCGCGTTCGCTCTGGAAACACCATATATTTT
CASRDRVRSGNTIYF
>.|many|TRBJ2-1|TRBV12-3/TRBV12-4
TGTGCCAGCAGTTTAAGAGGGGAGCAGTTCTTC
CASSLRGEQFF